This TCR beta chain emerged from a study of Graves' ophthalmopathy and Graves' hyperthyroidism. RNA transcripts served as template for amplifying TCR beta CDR3 sequences. Second-round multiplex PCR came after first-round RT-PCR with HTBI primers. TCRdb fed the multiplex PCR reads into MiXCR, producing one record per CDR3 protein. The top ten hold about 7.3% of the sample, which has hundreds of thousands of distinct CDR3 sequences, 15% to 17% seen once. Germline CDR1 SGHDT, CDR2 YYEEEE. This CDR3 contains 17 residues. The ends were cut back, 3 bases at V and 2 bases at J, with 20 bases in the middle. The sequenced sample was peripheral blood. The chain links TRBV5-6 to TRBJ2-5; D might be TRBD1 (6 bases). This clonotype originated in a woman between 18 and 29 years old with stable Graves' hyperthyroidism. CDR3 in DNA: TGTGCCAGCAGCTCTCAGGGGCGCTATCCCCAACAAGAGACCCAGTACTTC. It specifies CASSSQGRYPQQETQYF.